Below are 27 T cell receptor beta chains sequenced from a single sample in a study of blood T cell repertoires in COVID-19. Here immunoSEQ multiplex PCR was the method, and the copy in TCRdb shows in-frame clones only, minus some. In the table there are under 350,000 clones, about 86% of which are singletons. The sequencing sample was made of PBMCs or T cells enriched from blood (not recorded which). The receptor set was obtained from a woman aged 40 to 50 with acute COVID-19.

This rearrangement joins TRBV4-3 to TRBJ2-2, with TRBD2 as a possible D gene (5 bases). The CDR3 has 16 amino acids. Trimming took 0 bases from V and 1 from J, leaving 9 bases between them. Germline-derived CDR1 and CDR2 are LGHNA and YSLEER. The CDR3, as DNA: TGCGCCAGCAGCCAAGATTCGGGGAGGAACACCGGGGAGCTGTTTTTT. Protein sequence: CASSQDSGRNTGELFF.

This chain uses TRBV21-1 with TRBJ2-7; TRBD1, the table's D call, lacks a check against the DNA. TRBV21-1 is deemed a pseudogene. The CDR3 spans 17 residues. This CDR3 is CASSLRDGTGRLYEQYF. In nucleotides, the CDR3 is TGTGCCAGCAGCCTCAGAGATGGGACAGGGCGTCTCTACGAGCAGTACTTC.

J is TRBJ1-6 and V is TRBV5-6; tentative D call: TRBD1 (5 bases). V lost 1 base, J lost 10 bases, and 15 bases lay in between. The CDR3 contains 15 residues. The germline V gene has CDR1 SGHDT and CDR2 YYEEEE. The CDR3 coding sequence is TGTGCCAGCAGCTTGCGGCAGGGTGTTGGGTCACCCCTCCACTTT. This gives the protein CASSLRQGVGSPLHF.

The chain recombines TRBV28 with TRBJ1-1; 9 bases match TRBD1. The CDR3 totals 16 residues. The germline V gene encodes CDR1 MDHEN and CDR2 SYDVKM. Trimming at V came to 7 bases and at J to 4 bases, leaving 13 bases not matched to a gene. The CDR3 here is CASTPQRGTGPTEAFF. The CDR3 DNA is TGTGCCAGCACCCCCCAACGAGGGACAGGGCCCACTGAAGCTTTCTTT.

The V gene is TRBV27, the J gene TRBJ2-1, with TRBD2 identical over 8 bases. CDR1 is MNHEY and CDR2 is SMNVEV in the germline V gene (reference sequence). The CDR3 sequence is 14 residues long. Trimming cost V 5 bases and J 4 bases; bases outside gene matches: 4. CDR3 nucleotides: TGTGCCAGCAGTCGAAGCGGGGGTTACAATGAGCAGTTCTTC. It specifies CASSRSGGYNEQFF.

This chain links TRBV28 with TRBJ1-5, with TRBD1 matching 9 bases. Germline loops: CDR1 MDHEN, CDR2 SYDVKM. The CDR3 sequence is 13 residues long. Trimming took 6 bases from V and 5 from J; bases not matched to a gene: 2. CDR3: CASSRQGDQPQHF. CDR3 nucleotide sequence: TGTGCCAGCAGCCGACAGGGGGATCAGCCCCAGCATTTT.

The CDR3 DNA reads TGTGCCACCAGCATAAATCAAAGAGTTAGCAATCAGCCCCAGCATTTT. It codes for CATSINQRVSNQPQHF. The chain uses TRBV15 and TRBJ1-5; D gene ambiguous. With 4 bases removed from V and 0 bases from J, the gap between germline ends came to 13 bases. This CDR3 spans 16 amino acids. The germline V gene has CDR1 LNHNV and CDR2 YYDKDF (reference sequence).

The sample holds one count of this clone. The rearrangement joins TRBV9 to TRBJ2-3; D perhaps matches TRBD1 (5 bases). From germline, CDR1 is SGDLS and CDR2 YYNGEE. There are 16 residues in the CDR3. V was clipped by 0 bases and J by 4 bases, with 15 bases between them. The CDR3 sequence is CASSVGQGMKSDTQYF. The CDR3 DNA reads TGTGCCAGCAGCGTAGGTCAGGGAATGAAATCAGATACGCAGTATTTT.

This clone was counted only a few times. V and J are TRBV7-2 and TRBJ1-5; no clear D gene. The CDR3 runs 14 residues. The germline gives CDR1 SGHTA, CDR2 FQGNSA. With 3 bases removed from V and 2 bases from J, the gap between germline ends came to 8 bases. CDR3 loop: CASSFREGNQPQHF. CDR3 nucleotides: TGTGCCAGCAGCTTCCGGGAAGGCAATCAGCCCCAGCATTTT.

The rearrangement uses TRBV7-2 and TRBJ2-7; 7 nucleotides agree with TRBD2. The CDR3 is made up of 16 amino acids. Germline loops: CDR1 SGHTA, CDR2 FQGNSA. The trim removed 0 bases at V and 6 bases at J, leaving 11 bases unmatched. The CDR3 here is CASSLAGAGEAREQYF. The CDR3 DNA reads as TGTGCCAGCAGCTTAGCCGGGGCGGGGGAGGCCCGCGAGCAGTACTTC.

The V and J genes are TRBV3-1 (or the pseudogene TRBV3-2) and TRBJ1-1, with D hard to call. The CDR3 runs to 12 residues. Trimming shortened V by 6 bases and J by 5 bases, and 10 bases separated the two germline ends. CDR1 LGHDT and CDR2 YNNKEL come from the germline V gene (reference sequence). CDR3 protein: CASRSAGTEAFF. The CDR3 DNA reads as TGTGCCAGCAGATCGGCGGGTACTGAAGCTTTCTTT.

The rearrangement uses TRBV2 and TRBJ1-6, with D perhaps matching TRBD1 (6 bases). V was clipped by 1 base and J by 7 bases, with 14 bases between them. CDR1 is SNHLY, CDR2 FYNNEI, per germline. This CDR3 comprises 16 residues. The CDR3 loop reads CASSEVDRRVNSPLHF. The DNA for the CDR3 is TGTGCCAGCAGTGAAGTTGACAGGAGAGTAAATTCACCCCTCCACTTT.

A word on this clone: Germline is not matched at one junction end, which may reflect a read error. This chain links TRBV7-2 with TRBJ2-2, with 7 bases aligning to TRBD2. CDR1 and CDR2 (germline): SGHTA, FQGNSA. The CDR3 runs 16 residues. The chain's CDR3 is CANSLVFLRETGELFF. CDR3 nucleotide sequence: TGTGCCAACAGCTTAGTCTTCTTGCGGGAGACCGGGGAGCTGTTTTTT.

The chain carries TRBV18 and TRBJ2-7; 9 positions agree with TRBD2. The CDR3 length is 18 residues. CDR1 and CDR2 from the germline V gene are KGHSH and LQKENI. J lost 3 bases, V lost 4 bases, and 16 bases had no gene match. DNA of the CDR3: TGTGCCAGCTCACGGGGACTAGCTAATGAGGCCCGAGGCTACGAGCAGTACTTC. Its translation: CASSRGLANEARGYEQYF.

This chain connects TRBV19 to TRBJ1-2; 7 nucleotides agree with TRBD1. The ends lost 5 bases at V and 3 bases at J; junction bases unmatched: 9. There are 15 residues in the CDR3. Looked up from germline, CDR1 is LNHDA and CDR2 is SQIVND (reference sequence). CDR3 coding DNA: TGTGCCAGTAGTGTCTTAGGGACAGACCACTATGGCTACACCTTC. Its translation is CASSVLGTDHYGYTF.

This clone showed up just a few times. The chain employs TRBV4-3 and TRBJ1-5; D not certain. CDR1 is LGHNA, CDR2 YSLEER, per germline. Trimming left V 0 bases short and J 3 bases short, with 15 bases between. The CDR3 extends over 17 amino acids. The CDR3 loop reads CASSQDLHGVNNQPQHF. CDR3 coding DNA: TGCGCCAGCAGCCAAGATCTACATGGAGTGAACAATCAGCCCCAGCATTTT.

The genes are TRBV6-5 and TRBJ2-2, with 9 bases identical to TRBD1. The V segment lost 5 bases and the J segment 3 bases; nucleotides outside the gene matches: 4. CDR3 length equals 15 residues. Looked up from germline, CDR1 is MNHEY and CDR2 is SVGAGI. The DNA for the CDR3 is TGTGCCAGCAGTCACCGGGACAGGGACACCGGGGAGCTGTTTTTT. Translated, it gives CASSHRDRDTGELFF.

Concerning this clone: One end of the junction varies from germline; a read error may be responsible. The rearrangement links TRBV24-1 to TRBJ2-1, with D possibly TRBD1 on 6 matching bases. Germline V gene data show CDR1 as KGHDR and CDR2 as SFDVKD. This CDR3 contains 15 residues. The CDR3 sequence is CATRDSGTFIDEQFF. The CDR3 coding sequence is TGTGCCACCAGGGATTCCGGGACATTTATCGATGAGCAGTTCTTC.

This chain joins TRBV2 and TRBJ2-1; 11 positions agree with TRBD2. The CDR3 extends over 14 amino acids. V lost 4 bases, J lost 9 bases, and 5 bases stayed unmatched. CDR1 and CDR2 from the germline V gene are SNHLY and FYNNEI. CDR3 sequence (DNA): TGTGCCAGCAGTGCCGGGACTAGCGGTACTGAGCAGTTCTTC. Protein: CASSAGTSGTEQFF.

The chain combines TRBV10-3 with TRBJ1-1, with D uncertain. The CDR3 totals 13 residues. The germline V gene encodes CDR1 ENHRY and CDR2 SYGVKD. The V gene lost 2 bases and the J gene lost 1 base, with 5 bases spanning the gap. The DNA of the CDR3 is TGTGCCATCAGTGAGAAGCCGAACACTGAAGCTTTCTTT. Its translation is CAISEKPNTEAFF.

This rearrangement joins TRBV3-1 (or the pseudogene TRBV3-2) to TRBJ1-4; D is unclear. This CDR3 region has 14 residues. The germline V gene encodes CDR1 LGHDT and CDR2 YNNKEL (reference sequence). V was trimmed by 1 base and J by 11 bases, leaving 14 bases between them. CDR3 bases: TGTGCCAGCAGCCAAGGAGGAGAAGACCTGAAACTGTTTTTT. Translation: CASSQGGEDLKLFF.

The chain links TRBV29-1 to TRBJ1-3, with D maybe TRBD1 (5 bases). Germline CDR1 reads SQVTM; CDR2 reads ANQGSEA. This CDR3 contains 16 residues. The V end lost 8 bases, the J end lost 0 bases, and 20 bases lay between the germline ends. CDR3 in DNA: TGCAGCCCACCCAAGGGACTCTCTTTCTCTGGAAACACCATATATTTT. Translation gives CSPPKGLSFSGNTIYF.

This chain uses TRBV13 with TRBJ1-4, with TRBD1 matching over 7 bases. Losses at the gene ends were 5 bases for V and 7 bases for J; bases not matched to a gene: 10. The CDR3 is made up of 15 amino acids. The germline V gene encodes CDR1 PRHDT and CDR2 FYEKMQ (reference sequence). The CDR3 here is CASSPGGQRGEKLFF. In nucleotides, the CDR3 is TGTGCCAGCAGCCCAGGGGGACAGAGGGGTGAAAAACTGTTTTTT.

V usage is TRBV28 and J usage is TRBJ2-1, with 10 bases fitting TRBD2. Germline CDR1 reads MDHEN; CDR2 reads SYDVKM. V dropped 6 bases and J dropped 5; count of bases not matched to a gene: 10. CDR3 length: 16 amino acids. The CDR3 DNA reads as TGTGCCAGCAGCCTCCCAGCGGGAGGGTCCAACAATGAGCAGTTCTTC. Its protein is CASSLPAGGSNNEQFF.

The V call is TRBV5-4, the J call TRBJ2-5, with D uncertain. Trimming left V 4 bases short and J 2 bases short, with 12 bases between. CDR3 length: 14 amino acids. Germline V CDR1 and CDR2: SGHNT, YYREEE (reference sequence). This CDR3 reads CASSGLTQQETQYF. Here the CDR3 DNA reads TGTGCCAGCAGCGGGCTGACGCAGCAAGAGACCCAGTACTTC.

The rearrangement uses TRBV7-8 and TRBJ1-1; D is possibly TRBD1 (6 bases). The CDR3 loop spans 15 amino acids. The germline gives CDR1 SGHVS, CDR2 FQNEAQ. Trimming took off 7 bases at V and 0 bases at J, with 15 bases between the two ends. Here the CDR3 reads CASTTTGSMNTEAFF. CDR3 nucleotide sequence: TGTGCCAGCACGACGACAGGCTCTATGAACACTGAAGCTTTCTTT.

The J gene is TRBJ1-6, the V gene TRBV27; 10 nucleotides line up with TRBD1. Unmatched junction bases numbered 4, after V lost 5 bases and J lost 6 bases. Per the germline V gene, CDR1 is MNHEY and CDR2 is SMNVEV (reference sequence). This CDR3 is 15 amino acids long. Here the CDR3 DNA reads TGTGCCAGCAGTGCGCGGACAGGGGGTAATTCACCCCTCCACTTT. This encodes CASSARTGGNSPLHF.